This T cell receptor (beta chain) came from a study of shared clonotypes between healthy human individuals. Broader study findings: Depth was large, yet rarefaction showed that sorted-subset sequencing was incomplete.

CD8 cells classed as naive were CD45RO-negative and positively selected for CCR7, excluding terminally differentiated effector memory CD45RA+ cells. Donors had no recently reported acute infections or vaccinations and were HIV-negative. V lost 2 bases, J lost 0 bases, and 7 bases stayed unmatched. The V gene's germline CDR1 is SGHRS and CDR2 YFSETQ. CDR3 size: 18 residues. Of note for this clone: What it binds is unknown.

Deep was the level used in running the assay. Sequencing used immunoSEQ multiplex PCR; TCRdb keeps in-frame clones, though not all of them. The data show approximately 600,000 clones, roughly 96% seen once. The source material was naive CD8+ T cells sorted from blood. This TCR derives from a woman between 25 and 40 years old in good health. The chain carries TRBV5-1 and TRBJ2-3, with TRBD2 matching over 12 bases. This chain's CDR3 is CASSFGSGTSGSTDTQYF. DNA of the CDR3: TGCGCCAGCAGCTTTGGTTCGGGGACTAGCGGGAGCACAGATACGCAGTATTTT.